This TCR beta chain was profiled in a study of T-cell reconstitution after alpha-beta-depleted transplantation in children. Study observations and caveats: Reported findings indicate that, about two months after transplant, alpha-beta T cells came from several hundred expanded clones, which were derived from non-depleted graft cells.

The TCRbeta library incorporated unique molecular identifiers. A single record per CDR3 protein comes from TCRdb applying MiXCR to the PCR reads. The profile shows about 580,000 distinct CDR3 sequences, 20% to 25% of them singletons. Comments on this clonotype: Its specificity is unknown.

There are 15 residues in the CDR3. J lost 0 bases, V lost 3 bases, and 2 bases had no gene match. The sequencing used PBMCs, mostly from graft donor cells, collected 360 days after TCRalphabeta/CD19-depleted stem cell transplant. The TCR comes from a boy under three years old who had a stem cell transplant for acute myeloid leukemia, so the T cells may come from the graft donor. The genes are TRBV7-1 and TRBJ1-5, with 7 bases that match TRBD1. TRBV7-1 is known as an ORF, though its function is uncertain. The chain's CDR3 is CASSSGQSSNQPQHF. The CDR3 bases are TGTGCCAGCAGCTCGGGACAGAGTAGCAATCAGCCCCAGCATTTT.